This T cell receptor (beta chain) was identified during a study of Ad26.COV2.S vaccination and SARS-CoV-2 variants (dated by TCRdb to about 2021). Background on the whole study: Vaccine-arm donors were drawn from COV1001, a multicentre, randomized, double-blind, placebo-controlled phase I-IIa trial of Ad26.COV2.S in healthy adults. The specificity and breadth of SARS-CoV-2-reactive T cell receptors after Ad26.COV2.S vaccination were assessed by TCRbeta repertoire sequencing. Investigators remained blinded to trial group allocation during experiments and outcome assessment. A total of approximately 30 samples were included in the TCR-sequenced set, comprising around 20 Ad26.COV2.S vaccine recipients, 5 placebo recipients and 8 SARS-CoV-2 convalescent individuals. Trial participants were randomized into five groups of five: low-dose or high-dose Ad26.COV2.S given once or twice, or placebo on both occasions. Ad26.COV2.S was given intramuscularly at 5x10^10 or 1x10^11 viral particles, as a single shot or as two shots 56 days apart.

Overall results and qualifications from the work: According to the authors, total T cell responses may have been underestimated by the TCR breadth and depth analyses. The study lacked the statistical power to compare responses across vaccine doses or regimens. Non-spike TCR breadth was comparable between vaccine and placebo recipients, consistent with the vaccine containing only spike. After vaccination, substantial breadth of spike-specific CD8+ and CD4+ T cell responses was reported. Compared with placebo recipients, Ad26.COV2.S recipients showed higher spike-specific TCR breadth (P = 0.0014).

Sample treatment or condition, as interpreted from the label and publication: around 19 received Ad26.COV2.S at low or high dose, single or two shots; 5 received placebo; per-sample allocation not given. Repertoires of vaccine and placebo recipients were sequenced from samples collected on day 63 after the first injection. In Cohort 1b, 25 or so adults aged 18-55 years were enrolled at a single site in Boston, USA, between 29 July and 7 August 2020. Ad26.COV2.S was a replication-incompetent adenovirus type 26 vector expressing a prefusion-stabilized SARS-CoV-2 spike protein from the original Wuhan strain. CDR1 is given as LGHNA and CDR2 as YSLEER, both from the germline V gene. V is cut by 0 bases and J by 0 bases, and the space between the germline ends is 9 bases. The CDR3 contains 17 residues, cysteine and phenylalanine counted. Kept here is only the CDR3 DNA, which spans 51 bases and is read in frame from base 1.

TCRbeta CDR3 regions were sequenced with the immunoSEQ Assay. After extraction, genomic DNA underwent amplification by bias-controlled multiplex PCR, followed by high-throughput sequencing. The authors' analysis ran thus. To quantify the absolute abundance of every unique TCRbeta CDR3 region, sequences were collapsed and filtered. T cell fraction was estimated by normalization of TCRbeta template counts to usable DNA, with usable DNA being measured through amplification of reference genes present in all nucleated cells. Repertoire TCRs were annotated as SARS-CoV-2-specific when V gene, CDR3 amino acid sequence and J gene were exactly matched to a known reactive TCR set. The reference SARS-CoV-2 TCR set came from MIRA and was filtered for enrichment in COVID-19-positive ImmuneCODE repertoires, removing public or cross-reactive TCRs. Drawing on the MIRA antigens, annotated TCRs were analysed further at the level of specific ORF or position within ORF. Breadth was defined as annotated unique rearrangements over total unique productive rearrangements; depth was the summed frequency of those rearrangements. Two-sided Wilcoxon rank-sum tests were used to compare TCR breadth between groups. The immuneACCESS repertoire file appears here via TCRdb, limited to in-frame rearrangements. These files lack a portion of the clones; in checked studies, under half of the deficit traces to unresolved V genes, and the cause of the others is not known. V and J calls and clone size are given by that table; D and trimming were obtained from the DNA. Across this sample there are around 450,000 clones, with roughly 91% seen only once. Of the sample, under 4.5% falls within the top ten clones.

A word on this clone: The specificity of this receptor is unknown. It has no much larger one-base neighbor in the sample; base qualities were not kept.

Here the chain combines TRBV4-3 and TRBJ2-6; the D gene is unclear. This clonotype was sampled from a person between 18 and 59 years old who received the Ad26.COV2.S COVID-19 vaccine or a placebo. The sample in question was peripheral blood, obtained in a trial of Ad26.COV2.S vaccine versus placebo. The CDR3: CASSQDFERSGANVLTF. DNA sequence: TGCGCCAGCAGCCAAGATTTTGAGCGCTCTGGGGCCAACGTCCTGACTTTC.